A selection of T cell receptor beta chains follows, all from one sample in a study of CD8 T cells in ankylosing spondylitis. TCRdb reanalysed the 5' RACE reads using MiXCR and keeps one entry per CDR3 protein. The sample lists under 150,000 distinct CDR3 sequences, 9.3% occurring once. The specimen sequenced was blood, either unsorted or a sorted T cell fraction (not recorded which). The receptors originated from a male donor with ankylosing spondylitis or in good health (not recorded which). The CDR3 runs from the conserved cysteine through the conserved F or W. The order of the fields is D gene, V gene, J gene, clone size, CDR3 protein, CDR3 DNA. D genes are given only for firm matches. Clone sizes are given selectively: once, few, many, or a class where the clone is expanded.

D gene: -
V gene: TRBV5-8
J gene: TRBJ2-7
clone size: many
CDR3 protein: CASTPQYF
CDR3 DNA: TGTGCCAGTACACCTCAGTACTTC

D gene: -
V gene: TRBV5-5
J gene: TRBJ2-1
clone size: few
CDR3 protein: CASSPLHALTSYNEQFF
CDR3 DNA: TGTGCCAGCAGCCCACTACACGCGCTCACCTCCTACAATGAGCAGTTCTTC

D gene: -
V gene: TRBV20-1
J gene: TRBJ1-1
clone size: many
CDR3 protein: CSARVPAVNTEAFF
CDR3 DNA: TGCAGTGCTAGAGTCCCAGCCGTGAACACTGAAGCTTTCTTT

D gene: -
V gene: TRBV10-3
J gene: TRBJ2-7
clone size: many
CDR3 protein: CAISEGSVYEQYF
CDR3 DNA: TGTGCCATCAGTGAAGGTAGCGTCTACGAGCAGTACTTC

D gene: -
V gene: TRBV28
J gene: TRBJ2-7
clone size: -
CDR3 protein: CASSLGLRGGLQGYEQYF
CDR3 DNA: TGTGCCAGCAGTTTAGGTCTTAGGGGAGGCCTACAGGGATACGAGCAGTACTTC

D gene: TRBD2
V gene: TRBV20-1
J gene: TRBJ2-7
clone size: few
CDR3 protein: CSAPIPTGLAGEGEQYF
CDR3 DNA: TGCAGTGCCCCGATACCCACGGGACTAGCGGGCGAAGGAGAGCAGTACTTC

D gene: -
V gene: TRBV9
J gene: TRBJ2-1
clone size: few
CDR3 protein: CASSVRGESGNEQFF
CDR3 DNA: TGTGCCAGCAGCGTAAGGGGGGAGTCGGGAAATGAGCAGTTCTTC

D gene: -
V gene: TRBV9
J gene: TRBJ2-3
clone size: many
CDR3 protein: CASTPGGLRSTDTQYF
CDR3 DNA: TGTGCCAGCACCCCCGGAGGACTAAGAAGCACAGATACGCAGTATTTT

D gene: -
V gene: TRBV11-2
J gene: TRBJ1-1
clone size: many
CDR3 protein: CASSFRLNTEAFF
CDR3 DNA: TGTGCCAGCAGCTTCCGACTGAACACTGAAGCTTTCTTT

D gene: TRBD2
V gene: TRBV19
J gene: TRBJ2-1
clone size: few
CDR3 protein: CASSIGGSWNEQFF
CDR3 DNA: TGTGCCAGTAGTATTGGCGGGAGCTGGAACGAGCAGTTCTTC

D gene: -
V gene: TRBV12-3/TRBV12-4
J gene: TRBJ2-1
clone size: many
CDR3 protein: CASSPQLGTSLQFF
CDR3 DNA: TGTGCCAGCAGCCCTCAACTCGGGACTTCCCTTCAGTTCTTC

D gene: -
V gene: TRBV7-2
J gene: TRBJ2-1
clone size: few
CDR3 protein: CASSPLGFLLSYNEQFF
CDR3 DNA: TGTGCCAGCAGCCCACTGGGCTTCCTCCTCTCCTACAATGAGCAGTTCTTC

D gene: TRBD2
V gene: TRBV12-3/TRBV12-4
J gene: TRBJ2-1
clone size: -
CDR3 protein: CASTGAGGTPWAYNEQFF
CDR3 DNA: TGTGCCAGCACTGGGGCGGGAGGGACTCCCTGGGCTTACAATGAGCAGTTCTTC

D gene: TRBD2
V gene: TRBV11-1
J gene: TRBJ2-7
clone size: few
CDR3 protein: CASRQSQAREGRQSSEQYF
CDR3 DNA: TGTGCCAGCAGGCAGAGCCAAGCGCGGGAGGGCCGTCAGAGTAGCGAGCAGTACTTC

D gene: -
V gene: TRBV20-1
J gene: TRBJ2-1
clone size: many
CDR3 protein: CSARVRESYNEQFF
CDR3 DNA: TGCAGTGCTAGAGTTCGGGAATCCTACAATGAGCAGTTCTTC

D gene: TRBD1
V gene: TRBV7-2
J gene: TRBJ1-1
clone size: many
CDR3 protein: CASSSSVGTGILTEAFF
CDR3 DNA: TGTGCCAGCAGCTCCTCGGTTGGGACAGGAATACTCACTGAAGCTTTCTTT

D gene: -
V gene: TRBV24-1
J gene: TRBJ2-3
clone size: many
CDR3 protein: CATSDFADTQYF
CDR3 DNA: TGTGCCACCAGTGATTTCGCAGATACGCAGTATTTT

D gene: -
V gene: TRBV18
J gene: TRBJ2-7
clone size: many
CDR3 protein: CASSPAGVEQYF
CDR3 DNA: TGTGCCAGCTCACCAGCCGGGGTGGAGCAGTACTTC

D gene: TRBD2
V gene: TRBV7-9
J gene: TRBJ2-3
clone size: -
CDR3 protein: CASSLRLGRVDTQYF
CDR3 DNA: TGTGCCAGCAGCTTACGTCTCGGGAGGGTGGATACGCAGTATTTT

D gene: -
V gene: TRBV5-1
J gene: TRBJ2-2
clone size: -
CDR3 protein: CASSAFRGVNTGELFF
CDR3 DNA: TGCGCCAGCAGCGCCTTCAGGGGGGTCAACACCGGGGAGCTGTTTTTT

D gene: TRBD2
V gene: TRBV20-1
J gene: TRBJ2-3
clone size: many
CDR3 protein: CSARERKTSGRTDTQYF
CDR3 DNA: TGCAGTGCTAGAGAGAGGAAGACTAGCGGGAGGACAGATACGCAGTATTTT

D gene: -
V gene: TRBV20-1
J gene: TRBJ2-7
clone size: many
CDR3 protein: CSARDLVDSRRYF
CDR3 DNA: TGCAGTGCTAGAGATCTCGTGGACAGTCGACGGTACTTC

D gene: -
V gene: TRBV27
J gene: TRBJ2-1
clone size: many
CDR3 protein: CASSFTQGREFF
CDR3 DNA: TGTGCCAGCAGTTTCACCCAGGGTCGGGAGTTCTTC

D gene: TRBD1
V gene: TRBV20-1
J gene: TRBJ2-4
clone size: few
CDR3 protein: CSVGYGTGATFVQYF
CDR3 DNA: TGCAGTGTTGGGTATGGTACAGGGGCGACTTTTGTTCAGTACTTC

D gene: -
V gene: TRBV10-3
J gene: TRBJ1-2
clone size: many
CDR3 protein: CAISGTDNYGYTF
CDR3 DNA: TGTGCCATCAGTGGGACAGACAACTATGGCTACACCTTC

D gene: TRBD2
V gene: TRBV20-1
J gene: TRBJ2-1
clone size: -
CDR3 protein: CSASREAGGFYNEQFF
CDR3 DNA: TGCAGTGCTAGTCGGGAGGCGGGAGGGTTCTACAATGAGCAGTTCTTC

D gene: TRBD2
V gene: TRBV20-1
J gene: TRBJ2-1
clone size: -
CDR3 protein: CSAWASGKDEQFF
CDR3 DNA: TGCAGTGCTTGGGCTAGCGGGAAGGATGAGCAGTTCTTC

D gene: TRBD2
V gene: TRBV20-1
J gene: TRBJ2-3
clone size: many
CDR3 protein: CSVASGVSGSNTDTQYF
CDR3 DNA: TGCAGTGTCGCCTCGGGGGTTAGCGGGAGTAACACAGATACGCAGTATTTT

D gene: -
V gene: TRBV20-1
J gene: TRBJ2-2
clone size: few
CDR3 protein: CSANRLRLDFLEANTGELFF
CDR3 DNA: TGCAGTGCTAACCGTTTAAGGCTCGACTTCTTGGAAGCGAACACCGGGGAGCTGTTTTTT

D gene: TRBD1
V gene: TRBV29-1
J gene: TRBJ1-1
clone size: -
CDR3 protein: CSAGTGNTEAFF
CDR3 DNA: TGCAGCGCCGGGACAGGGAACACTGAAGCTTTCTTT

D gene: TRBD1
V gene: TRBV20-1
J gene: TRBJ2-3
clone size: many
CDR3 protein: CSARDAGQGTDTQYF
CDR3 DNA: TGCAGTGCTAGAGATGCAGGACAGGGTACAGATACGCAGTATTTT

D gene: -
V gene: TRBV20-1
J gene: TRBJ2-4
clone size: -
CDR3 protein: CSARGPASRGTKNSQYF
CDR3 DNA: TGCAGTGCTAGAGGGCCAGCGTCCCGTGGGACAAAAAACAGTCAGTACTTC

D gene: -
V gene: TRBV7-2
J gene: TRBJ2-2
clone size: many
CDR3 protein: CASSPSGRRNTGELFF
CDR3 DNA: TGTGCCAGCAGCCCCTCAGGACGGAGGAACACCGGGGAGCTGTTTTTT

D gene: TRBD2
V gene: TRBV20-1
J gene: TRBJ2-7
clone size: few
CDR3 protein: CSVQRASGRGEQYF
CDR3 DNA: TGCAGTGTCCAAAGGGCTAGCGGGAGGGGCGAGCAGTACTTC

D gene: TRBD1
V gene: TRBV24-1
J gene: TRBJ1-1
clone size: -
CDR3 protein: CATSGPGTASTAFF
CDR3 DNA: TGTGCCACCAGTGGTCCCGGGACAGCAAGTACCGCTTTCTTT

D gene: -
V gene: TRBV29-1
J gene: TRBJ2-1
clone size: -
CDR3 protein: CSVEVRGYEQFF
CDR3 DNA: TGCAGCGTTGAAGTTAGGGGTTATGAGCAGTTCTTC

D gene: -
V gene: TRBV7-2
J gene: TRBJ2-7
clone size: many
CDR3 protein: CASSLPHLEQYF
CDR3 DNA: TGTGCCAGCAGCTTACCCCATTTGGAGCAGTACTTC

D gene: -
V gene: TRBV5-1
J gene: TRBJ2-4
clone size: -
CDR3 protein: CASSFAGSDIQYF
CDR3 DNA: TGCGCCAGCAGCTTCGCGGGGTCGGACATTCAGTACTTC

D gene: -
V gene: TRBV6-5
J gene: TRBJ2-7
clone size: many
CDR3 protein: CASSYGDISSYEQYF
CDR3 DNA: TGTGCCAGCAGTTACGGGGACATAAGCTCCTACGAGCAGTACTTC

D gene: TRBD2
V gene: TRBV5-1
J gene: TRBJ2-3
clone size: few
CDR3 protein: CASRRGAGGFTDTQYF
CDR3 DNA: TGCGCCAGCAGGCGAGGCGCGGGGGGCTTCACAGATACGCAGTATTTT

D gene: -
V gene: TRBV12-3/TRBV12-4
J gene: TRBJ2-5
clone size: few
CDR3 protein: CASSLWKGGAPETQYF
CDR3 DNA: TGTGCCAGCAGTCTATGGAAGGGGGGGGCTCCAGAGACCCAGTACTTC

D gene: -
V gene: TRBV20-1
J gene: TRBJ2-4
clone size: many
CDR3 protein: CSGQGSAKNIQYF
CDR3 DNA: TGCAGCGGGCAGGGGTCAGCCAAAAACATTCAGTACTTC

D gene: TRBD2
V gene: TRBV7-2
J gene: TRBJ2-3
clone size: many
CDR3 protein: CASSLVPGLLTDTQYF
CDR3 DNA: TGTGCCAGCAGCTTAGTGCCGGGACTACTCACAGATACGCAGTATTTT

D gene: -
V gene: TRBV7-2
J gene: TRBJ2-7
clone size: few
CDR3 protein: CASSLYLEGGYEQYF
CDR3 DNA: TGTGCCAGCAGCTTATACTTGGAGGGAGGCTACGAGCAGTACTTC

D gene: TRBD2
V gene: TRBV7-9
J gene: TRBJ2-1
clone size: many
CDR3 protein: CASSLTLAGVHEQFF
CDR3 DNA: TGTGCCAGCAGCTTAACGCTAGCGGGAGTCCATGAGCAGTTCTTC

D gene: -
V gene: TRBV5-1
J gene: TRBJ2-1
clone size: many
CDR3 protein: CASSSAGERTFGQFF
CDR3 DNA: TGCGCCAGCAGCTCGGCAGGGGAGCGAACGTTTGGGCAGTTCTTC

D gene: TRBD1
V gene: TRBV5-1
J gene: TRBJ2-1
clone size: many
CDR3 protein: CASSRTSDRASYNEQFF
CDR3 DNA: TGCGCCAGCAGCCGCACTTCTGACAGGGCCTCCTACAATGAGCAGTTCTTC

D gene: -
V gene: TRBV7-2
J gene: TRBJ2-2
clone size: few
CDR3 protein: CASSLSRGTPGGELFF
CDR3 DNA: TGTGCCAGCAGCTTATCTCGAGGGACCCCAGGCGGGGAGCTGTTTTTT